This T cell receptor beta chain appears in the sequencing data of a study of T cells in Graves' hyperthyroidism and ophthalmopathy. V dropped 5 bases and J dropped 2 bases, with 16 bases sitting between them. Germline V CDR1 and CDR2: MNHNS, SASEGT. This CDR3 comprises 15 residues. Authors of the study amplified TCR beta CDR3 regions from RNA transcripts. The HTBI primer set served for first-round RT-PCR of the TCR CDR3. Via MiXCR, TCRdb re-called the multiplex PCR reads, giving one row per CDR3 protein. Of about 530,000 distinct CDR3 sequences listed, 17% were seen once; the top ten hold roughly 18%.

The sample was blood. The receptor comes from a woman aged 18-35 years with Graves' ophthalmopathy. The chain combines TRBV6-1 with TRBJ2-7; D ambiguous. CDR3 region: CASSSLPLSAYEQYF. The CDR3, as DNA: TGTGCCAGCAGTAGCCTGCCACTGTCCGCCTACGAGCAGTACTTC.